This T cell receptor beta chain was captured in a study of T cells in localized non-small cell lung cancer. Per germline, CDR1 MNHNS and CDR2 SASEGT. V was shortened by 6 bases and J by 4 bases, with 12 bases between the two germline ends. The CDR3 consists of 13 residues. Assay used: immunoSEQ multiplex PCR; TCRdb lists only in-frame clones, some missing. In the table there are under 100,000 clones, more than 75% of which are singletons. The gene calls are TRBV6-1 and TRBJ1-1; D not resolved. This TCR derives from a woman aged 40 to 75 with stage I squamous cell lung carcinoma. Material: peripheral blood, obtained before any cancer treatment. This CDR3 is CASRGVGITEAFF. CDR3 nucleotide sequence: TGTGCCAGCAGAGGAGTAGGCATCACTGAAGCTTTCTTT.